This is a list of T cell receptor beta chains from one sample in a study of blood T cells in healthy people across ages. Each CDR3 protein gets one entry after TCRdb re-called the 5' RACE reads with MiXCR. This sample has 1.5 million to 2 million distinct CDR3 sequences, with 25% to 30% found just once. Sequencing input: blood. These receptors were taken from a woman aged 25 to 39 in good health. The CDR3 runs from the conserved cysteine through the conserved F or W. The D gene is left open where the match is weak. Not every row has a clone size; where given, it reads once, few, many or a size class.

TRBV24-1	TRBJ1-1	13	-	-	CATSAGADSEAFF	TGTGCCACCAGCGCCGGGGCTGACAGTGAAGCTTTCTTT
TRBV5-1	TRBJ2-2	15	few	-	CASSLEDTNTGELFF	TGCGCCAGCAGCTTAGAGGACACGAACACCGGGGAGCTGTTTTTT
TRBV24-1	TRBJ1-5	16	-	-	CATSDGQEGVGQPQHF	TGTGCCACCAGTGACGGGCAGGAGGGGGTAGGTCAGCCCCAGCATTTT
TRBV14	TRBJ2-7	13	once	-	CASSQEFGIEQYF	TGTGCCAGCAGCCAAGAGTTCGGGATCGAGCAGTACTTC
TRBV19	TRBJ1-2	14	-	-	CASTRERGDYGYTF	TGTGCCAGTACCAGGGAAAGGGGCGACTATGGCTACACCTTC
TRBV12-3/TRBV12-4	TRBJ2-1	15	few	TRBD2	CASSLASGRGNEQFF	TGTGCCAGCAGTTTAGCTAGCGGGAGAGGAAATGAGCAGTTCTTC
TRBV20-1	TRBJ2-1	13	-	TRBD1	CSVRGTSYSEQVF	TGCAGTGTCAGGGGGACCTCCTACAGTGAGCAGGTCTTC
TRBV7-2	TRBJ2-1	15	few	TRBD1	CASSLQTGTYNEQFF	TGTGCCAGCAGCCTACAGACAGGGACCTACAATGAGCAGTTCTTC
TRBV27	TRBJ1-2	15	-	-	CASSSPATGSYGYTF	TGTGCCAGCAGTTCACCAGCCACTGGTAGTTATGGCTACACCTTC
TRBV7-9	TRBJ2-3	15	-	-	CASSLVRPPTDTQYF	TGTGCCAGCAGCTTAGTGCGGCCGCCGACAGATACGCAGTATTTT
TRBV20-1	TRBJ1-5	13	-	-	CSAAGGDNQPQHF	TGCAGTGCCGCGGGGGGCGACAATCAGCCCCAGCATTTT
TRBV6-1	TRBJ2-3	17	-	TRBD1	CASRPTARDRGTDTQYF	TGTGCCAGCAGGCCAACCGCCCGGGACAGGGGCACAGATACGCAGTATTTT
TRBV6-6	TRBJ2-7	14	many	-	CASTPSGRLYEQYF	TGTGCCAGCACCCCCTCGGGCAGACTCTACGAGCAGTACTTC
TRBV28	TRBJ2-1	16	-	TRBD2	CASRGSGGRGGDEQFF	TGTGCCAGCAGGGGTAGCGGGGGGAGAGGGGGCGATGAGCAGTTCTTC
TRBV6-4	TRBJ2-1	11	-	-	CASRDTREQFF	TGTGCCAGCAGGGACACCAGGGAGCAGTTCTTC
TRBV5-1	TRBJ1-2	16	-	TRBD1	CASSSGTGDANYGYTF	TGCGCCAGCAGTTCCGGGACAGGGGACGCTAACTATGGCTACACCTTC
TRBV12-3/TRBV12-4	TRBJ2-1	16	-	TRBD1	CASSSATDRVWNEQFF	TGTGCCAGCAGCTCAGCCACGGACAGGGTCTGGAATGAGCAGTTCTTC
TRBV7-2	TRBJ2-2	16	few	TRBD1	CASSLAQGAYTGELFF	TGTGCCAGCAGCTTAGCGCAGGGGGCGTACACCGGGGAGCTGTTTTTT
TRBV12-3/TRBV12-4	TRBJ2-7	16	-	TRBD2	CACSPQGLAGVHEQYF	TGTGCCTGCAGTCCCCAGGGACTAGCGGGAGTTCACGAGCAGTACTTC
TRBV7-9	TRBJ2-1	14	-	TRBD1	CASSSTGQVDEQFF	TGTGCCAGCAGCTCGACGGGACAGGTCGATGAGCAGTTCTTC
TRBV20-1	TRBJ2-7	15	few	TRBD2	CSARILAGVGYEQYF	TGCAGTGCTAGAATTCTAGCGGGGGTTGGCTACGAGCAGTACTTC
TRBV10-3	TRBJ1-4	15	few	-	CAISEIGGVGEKLFF	TGTGCCATCAGTGAAATTGGAGGGGTGGGTGAAAAACTGTTTTTT
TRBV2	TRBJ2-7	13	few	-	CASSDTLSYEQYF	TGTGCCAGCAGTGACACACTCTCCTACGAGCAGTACTTC
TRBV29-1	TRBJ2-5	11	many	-	CSVGEQETQYF	TGCAGCGTTGGCGAGCAAGAGACCCAGTACTTC
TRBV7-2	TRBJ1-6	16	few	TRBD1	CASSLGAGTVGSPLHF	TGTGCCAGCAGCTTAGGCGCCGGGACAGTCGGATCACCCCTCCACTTT
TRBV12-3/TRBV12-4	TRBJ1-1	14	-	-	CASSLSRGITEAFF	TGTGCCAGCAGTTTGTCTCGGGGAATCACTGAAGCTTTCTTT
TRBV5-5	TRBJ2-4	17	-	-	CASSLGHGEGGKNIQYF	TGTGCCAGCAGCTTGGGTCACGGAGAGGGCGGCAAAAACATTCAGTACTTC
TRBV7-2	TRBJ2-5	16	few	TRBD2	CASSPGGERIRETQYF	TGTGCCAGCAGCCCCGGGGGGGAGAGGATACGAGAGACCCAGTACTTC
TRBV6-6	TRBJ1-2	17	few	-	CAGIDYPTGARNYGYTF	TGTGCCGGCATCGATTACCCGACGGGGGCGCGGAACTATGGCTACACCTTC
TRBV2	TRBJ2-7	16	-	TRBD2	CASRQTPWAGAYEQYF	TGTGCCAGCAGGCAAACCCCCTGGGCGGGGGCCTACGAGCAGTACTTC
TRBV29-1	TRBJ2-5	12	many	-	CSVKGTGETQYF	TGCAGCGTTAAAGGCACCGGGGAGACCCAGTACTTC
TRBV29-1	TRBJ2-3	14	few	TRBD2	CSSEGGRIGDTQYF	TGCAGCTCGGAGGGCGGGAGGATCGGAGATACGCAGTATTTT
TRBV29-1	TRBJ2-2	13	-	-	CSVEEGPGRELFF	TGCAGCGTTGAAGAGGGGCCTGGCCGGGAGCTGTTTTTT
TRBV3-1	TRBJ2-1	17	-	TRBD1	CSSSQDATGGSYNEQFF	TGTTCCAGCAGCCAAGATGCTACAGGGGGCTCCTACAATGAGCAGTTCTTC
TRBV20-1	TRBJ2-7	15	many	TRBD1	CSASNPGQGALEQYF	TGCAGTGCTAGTAATCCGGGACAGGGGGCTTTAGAGCAGTACTTC
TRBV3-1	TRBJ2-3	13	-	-	CASSQTRRDTQYF	TGTGCCAGCAGCCAGACCCGGAGGGATACGCAGTATTTT
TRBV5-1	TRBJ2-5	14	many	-	CASSTGKDQETQYF	TGCGCCAGCAGCACAGGGAAAGACCAAGAGACCCAGTACTTC
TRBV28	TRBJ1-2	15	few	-	CASSNMTGPNYGYTF	TGTGCCAGCAGTAACATGACAGGCCCTAACTATGGCTACACCTTC
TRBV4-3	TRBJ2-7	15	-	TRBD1	CASSQDTGQIYEQYF	TGCGCCAGCAGCCAAGATACGGGACAGATCTACGAGCAGTACTTC
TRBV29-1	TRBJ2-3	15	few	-	CSVKERSSSTDTQYF	TGCAGCGTAAAAGAGAGGTCGTCAAGCACAGATACGCAGTATTTT
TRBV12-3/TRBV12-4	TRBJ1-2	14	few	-	CASSDEEGIHGYTF	TGTGCCAGCAGCGACGAGGAAGGAATACATGGCTACACCTTC
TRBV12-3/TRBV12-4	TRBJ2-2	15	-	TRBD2	CASSGNLRGGGELFF	TGTGCCAGCAGTGGCAATCTGCGGGGGGGCGGGGAGCTGTTTTTT
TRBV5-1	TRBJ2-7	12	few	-	CASSSELHEQYF	TGCGCCAGCAGCTCGGAGCTCCACGAGCAGTACTTC
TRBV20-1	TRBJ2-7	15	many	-	CSARDYYRPTYEQYF	TGCAGTGCTAGAGATTATTATCGACCCACCTACGAGCAGTACTTC
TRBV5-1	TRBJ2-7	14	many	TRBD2	CASSWTSGGPEQYF	TGCGCCAGCAGCTGGACTAGCGGGGGCCCCGAGCAGTACTTC